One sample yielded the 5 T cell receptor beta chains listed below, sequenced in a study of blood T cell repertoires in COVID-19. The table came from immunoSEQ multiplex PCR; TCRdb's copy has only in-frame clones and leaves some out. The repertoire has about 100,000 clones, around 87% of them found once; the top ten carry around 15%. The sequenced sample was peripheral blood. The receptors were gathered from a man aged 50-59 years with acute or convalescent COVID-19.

The CDR3 region is CAWDPTGELFF. In DNA form, the CDR3 reads TGTGCCTGGGATCCTACCGGGGAGCTGTTTTTT. The rearrangement links TRBV30 to TRBJ2-2; D gene ambiguous. Trimming cost V 5 bases and J 5 bases, with 6 bases left between them. This CDR3 has 11 amino acids. Germline CDR1 and CDR2: GTSNPN and SVGIG (reference sequence).

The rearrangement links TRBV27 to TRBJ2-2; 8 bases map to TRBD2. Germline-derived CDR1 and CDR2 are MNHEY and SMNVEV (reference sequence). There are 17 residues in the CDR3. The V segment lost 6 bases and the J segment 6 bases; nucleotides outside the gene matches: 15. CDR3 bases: TGTGCCAGCAGCCCGGGGATAGCGGGGCCTCGCCCCGGGGAGCTGTTTTTT. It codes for CASSPGIAGPRPGELFF.

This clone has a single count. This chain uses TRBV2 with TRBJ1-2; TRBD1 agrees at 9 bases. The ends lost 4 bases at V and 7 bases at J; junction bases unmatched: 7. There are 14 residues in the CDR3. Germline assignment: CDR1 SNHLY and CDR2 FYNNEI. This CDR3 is CASSGVPGQGGYTF. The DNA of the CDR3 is TGTGCCAGCAGTGGGGTCCCGGGACAGGGTGGCTACACCTTC.

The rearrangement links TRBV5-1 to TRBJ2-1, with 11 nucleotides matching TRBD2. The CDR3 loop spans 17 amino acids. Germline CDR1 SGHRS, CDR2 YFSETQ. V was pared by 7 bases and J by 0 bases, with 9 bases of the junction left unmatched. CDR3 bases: TGCGCCAGCCGCACAATCACTAGCGGGAGCTCCTACAATGAGCAGTTCTTC. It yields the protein CASRTITSGSSYNEQFF.

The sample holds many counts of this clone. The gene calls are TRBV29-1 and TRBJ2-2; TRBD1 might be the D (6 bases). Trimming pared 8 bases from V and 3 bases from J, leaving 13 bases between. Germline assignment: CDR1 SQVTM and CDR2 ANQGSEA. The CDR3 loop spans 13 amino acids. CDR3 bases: TGCAGCTCCGTGGCAGGGGACACCGGGGAGCTGTTTTTT. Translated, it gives CSSVAGDTGELFF.